Reported below is one T cell receptor beta chain. The CDR3 contains 16 residues. Germline V gene lookup returns CDR1 LGHNT and CDR2 FRNRAP. The V end lost 6 bases, the J end lost 0 bases, and 12 bases lay between the germline ends. Expressed TCRB transcripts were sequenced, since all the RNA that had been isolated was reverse transcribed. This table comes from immunoSEQ multiplex PCR, and its TCRdb copy is limited to in-frame clones, with some not included. The data contain around 320,000 clones, 14% of them singletons. This specimen belongs to a study of beta chain features in type 1 diabetes. The sequencing sample was made of central memory CD4+ T cells from blood. The clonotype was recovered from a man aged 25 to 40 in good health. The V gene is TRBV12-5, the J gene TRBJ2-6; D unclear. CDR3 loop: CASGTGPGSGANVLTF. The CDR3 nucleotides read TGTGCTAGTGGCACGGGCCCCGGCTCTGGGGCCAACGTCCTGACTTTC.